The 28 T cell receptor beta chains reported below all come from one sample, sequenced in a study of blood T cell repertoires in COVID-19. Profiling relied on immunoSEQ multiplex PCR, and the TCRdb table lists in-frame clones only, not all of them. Among around 53,000 clones listed, 84% were seen once. The sample was peripheral blood. Every receptor here comes from a man between 70 and 80 years old with active COVID-19.

CDR3 loop: CASSQRQFTYNEQFF. The CDR3 DNA reads as TGTGCCAGCAGCCAGAGACAATTCACCTACAATGAGCAGTTCTTC. This rearrangement joins TRBV25-1 to TRBJ2-1; the D is unclear. The CDR3 is 15 amino acids. From germline, CDR1 is MGHDK and CDR2 SYGVNS. Trimming stripped 6 bases from V and 2 bases from J, with 14 bases between.

This sequence joins TRBV12-3 or TRBV12-4 and TRBJ1-2; 10 bases agree with TRBD1. The J segment lost 7 bases and the V segment lost 6 bases, leaving 5 bases of the junction unmatched. This CDR3 region has 13 residues. CDR3 in amino acids: CASSEGQGSGYTF. In DNA form, the CDR3 reads TGTGCCAGCAGCGAGGGACAGGGGAGTGGCTACACCTTC.

This clone turned up a few times. The chain has TRBV30 and TRBJ1-2; weak D call: TRBD1 (5 bases). The CDR3 covers 15 residues. Germline CDR1 is GTSNPN and CDR2 is SVGIG (reference sequence). V was shortened by 2 bases and J by 10 bases, with 23 bases between the two germline ends. CDR3 sequence (DNA): TGTGCCTGGAGTCGAAACTCACTCTATCTAGGGGCCTACACCTTC. Its translation: CAWSRNSLYLGAYTF.

The chain couples TRBV27 to TRBJ2-1; TRBD1 matches 9 bases. CDR3 length equals 15 residues. From germline, CDR1 is MNHEY and CDR2 SMNVEV (reference sequence). V shed 5 bases and J 6 bases; nucleotides not matched to a gene: 8. CDR3 sequence reads: CASSAGTGPRNEQFF. DNA of the CDR3: TGTGCCAGCAGTGCAGGGACAGGGCCCCGCAATGAGCAGTTCTTC.

The rearrangement uses TRBV7-3 and TRBJ2-2, with no clear D. CDR1 and CDR2 from the germline V gene are SGHTA and FQGTGA. This CDR3 is built from 12 residues. V shed 3 bases and J shed 6 bases, with 5 bases lying between them. In nucleotides, the CDR3 is TGTGCCAGCAGCTTCGACTCCGGGGAGCTGTTTTTT. It translates to CASSFDSGELFF.

This chain uses TRBV4-2 with TRBJ2-2; 8 bases align to TRBD1. The germline V gene encodes CDR1 LGHNA and CDR2 YNFKEQ. The V and J ends lost 4 bases and 4 bases, in that order; junction bases with no gene match: 5. The CDR3 length is 15 residues. The CDR3 nucleotides are TGTGCCAGCAGCCTGGACAGGGCGGGCACCGGGGAGCTGTTTTTT. This encodes CASSLDRAGTGELFF.

The chain has TRBV15 and TRBJ2-7; 7 positions match TRBD1. With 3 bases clipped from V and 3 bases from J, the junction kept 5 bases outside the gene matches. Germline CDR1 and CDR2: LNHNV and YYDKDF (reference sequence). The CDR3 runs to 14 residues. The CDR3: CATSRGDSDYEQYF. Written as DNA, the CDR3 is TGTGCCACCAGCAGGGGGGACAGCGACTACGAGCAGTACTTC. The full variable domain, rest sourced from reference TRBV15 and TRBJ2-7, is DAMVIQNPRYQVTQFGKPVTLSCSQTLNHNVMYWYQQKSSQAPKLLFHYYDKDFNNEADTPDNFQSRRPNTSFCFLDIRSPGLGDTAMYLCATSRGDSDYEQYFGPGTRLTVT.

This clone was seen once. This chain connects TRBV5-1 to TRBJ2-1; 7 bases map to TRBD2. CDR3 size: 15 residues. V was pared by 0 bases and J by 4 bases, with 4 bases of the junction left unmatched. Germline V gene data show CDR1 as SGHRS and CDR2 as YFSETQ. The CDR3 DNA follows: TGCGCCAGCAGCTTGGGTGGGAGGGGATACAATGAGCAGTTCTTC. This translates into CASSLGGRGYNEQFF.

Only a few counts were recorded for this clone. This chain uses TRBV2 with TRBJ2-1, with D unclear. CDR3 length equals 11 residues. Germline V gene lookup returns CDR1 SNHLY and CDR2 FYNNEI. V was clipped by 0 bases and J by 9 bases, with 3 bases between them. CDR3 in DNA: TGTGCCAGCAGTGAAGCGAGTGAGCAGTTCTTC. It codes for CASSEASEQFF.

The V gene is TRBV5-6, the J gene TRBJ2-5; 8 nucleotides match TRBD2. V was pared by 4 bases and J by 5 bases, with 10 bases of the junction left unmatched. CDR3 size: 15 residues. CDR1 is SGHDT and CDR2 is YYEEEE in the germline V gene. This CDR3 reads CASSRGLGVLETQYF. DNA of the CDR3: TGTGCCAGCAGCCGGGGACTAGGGGTTCTGGAGACCCAGTACTTC.

The chain is built from TRBV19 and TRBJ2-7; D is possibly TRBD1 (5 bases). CDR3 size: 14 residues. Germline values: CDR1 LNHDA, CDR2 SQIVND (reference sequence). V lost 2 bases and J 0 bases, leaving 8 bases between the germline ends. CDR3 in DNA: TGTGCCAGTAGTATAAGGGGTCCCTCCTACGAGCAGTACTTC. Translating it yields CASSIRGPSYEQYF. Based on the CDR3 plus reference TRBV19 and TRBJ2-7, the full variable domain is DGGITQSPKYLFRKEGQNVTLSCEQNLNHDAMYWYRQDPGQGLRLIYYSQIVNDFQKGDIAEGYSVSREKKESFPLTVTSAQKNPTAFYLCASSIRGPSYEQYFGPGTRLTVT.

V is TRBV4-3 and J is TRBJ2-3; 9 bases are a match to TRBD2. V gave up 0 bases and J gave up 4 bases; unmatched junction bases: 11. Per germline, CDR1 LGHNA and CDR2 YSLEER. CDR3 length: 18 amino acids. CDR3 nucleotide sequence: TGCGCCAGCAGCCAAGATCAAGCTAGCGGGAATTCGGCAGATACGCAGTATTTT. The encoded protein is CASSQDQASGNSADTQYF.

The rearrangement uses TRBV15 and TRBJ2-1; possible D gene TRBD2, 6 bases. Germline loops: CDR1 LNHNV, CDR2 YYDKDF (reference sequence). The CDR3 extends over 17 amino acids. The V and J ends lost 3 bases and 2 bases respectively, with 17 bases between them. The CDR3: CATSSAGLAWAYNEQFF. In DNA form, the CDR3 reads TGTGCCACCAGCAGTGCGGGGTTAGCCTGGGCCTACAATGAGCAGTTCTTC.

J is TRBJ2-7 and V is TRBV3-1 (or the pseudogene TRBV3-2), with D uncertain. This CDR3 contains 15 residues. Trimming removed 1 base at V and 5 bases at J, with 15 bases between. Germline assignment: CDR1 LGHDT and CDR2 YNNKEL (reference sequence). Here the CDR3 reads CASSQAGWPNHEQYF. In nucleotides, the CDR3 is TGTGCCAGCAGCCAAGCAGGCTGGCCGAACCACGAGCAGTACTTC.

CDR3 nucleotides: TGTGCCACTTCCAGGGGGAATGAGCAGTTCTTC. Translation: CATSRGNEQFF. This chain joins TRBV24-1 and TRBJ2-1, with 7 bases matching TRBD1. The length of the CDR3 is 11 residues. Trimming cost V 10 bases and J 7 bases; bases outside gene matches: 3. Per the germline V gene, CDR1 is KGHDR and CDR2 is SFDVKD.

The chain employs TRBV24-1 and TRBJ1-1, with 11 bases lining up with TRBD1. Germline V gives CDR1 KGHDR, CDR2 SFDVKD. CDR3 length: 16 residues. J lost 0 bases, V lost 7 bases, and 6 bases had no gene match. The CDR3 loop is CATRDGQGAMNTEAFF. CDR3 nucleotides: TGTGCCACCAGGGATGGACAGGGGGCCATGAACACTGAAGCTTTCTTT.

The V call is TRBV5-1, the J call TRBJ2-3, with a possible D match to TRBD2 (5 bases). V lost 3 bases, J lost 5 bases, and 13 bases lay in between. The CDR3 covers 14 residues. Germline V lookup: CDR1 SGHRS, CDR2 YFSETQ. The CDR3 sequence is CASSSSGIRDTQYF. As DNA, the CDR3 is TGCGCCAGCAGCTCCTCGGGAATAAGAGATACGCAGTATTTT.

The gene calls are TRBV7-3 and TRBJ2-1; the match to TRBD2 covers 8 bases. Germline V gene sequence: CDR1 SGHTA, CDR2 FQGTGA. Unmatched junction bases numbered 4, after V lost 6 bases and J lost 9 bases. The CDR3 spans 12 residues. The CDR3 here is CASSPREGEQFF. In DNA, the CDR3 is TGTGCCAGCAGTCCTCGGGAGGGTGAGCAGTTCTTC.

The chain is built from TRBV9 and TRBJ2-1; D unresolved. The germline V and J ends were trimmed by 1 base and 10 bases, with 12 bases remaining between them. This CDR3 is 13 amino acids long. Germline CDR1 SGDLS, CDR2 YYNGEE. In DNA, the CDR3 is TGTGCCAGCAGCGTATCCCCCTCAGGAGAGCAGTTCTTC. It codes for CASSVSPSGEQFF.

V and J are TRBV5-1 and TRBJ2-5; 10 nucleotides agree with TRBD2. This CDR3 is built from 14 residues. The germline CDR1 and CDR2 sequences are SGHRS and YFSETQ. Losses at the gene ends were 2 bases for V and 5 bases for J; bases not matched to a gene: 3. The CDR3 nucleotides read TGCGCCAGCAGCTTTAGCGGGAGGAGGGAGACCCAGTACTTC. Translation gives CASSFSGRRETQYF. The full variable domain, its missing parts supplied by reference TRBV5-1 and TRBJ2-5, is KAGVTQTPRYLIKTRGQQVTLSCSPISGHRSVSWYQQTPGQGLQFLFEYFSETQRNKGNFPGRFSGRQFSNSRSEMNVSTLELGDSALYLCASSFSGRRETQYFGPGTRLLVL.

This CDR3 is CASSRREGSTDTQYF. DNA of the CDR3: TGCGCCAGCAGCCGGCGGGAGGGAAGCACAGATACGCAGTATTTT. V usage is TRBV4-3 and J usage is TRBJ2-3, with TRBD2 identical over 9 bases. V trimming: 4 bases; J trimming: 0 bases; junction bases outside the gene matches: 2. This CDR3 comprises 15 residues. CDR1 is LGHNA, CDR2 YSLEER, per germline.

This clone has a handful of counts. V gene TRBV7-9 combines with J gene TRBJ1-2; no clear D gene. V shed 5 bases and J shed 7 bases, with 20 bases lying between them. The CDR3 extends over 15 amino acids. Germline V CDR1 and CDR2: SEHNR, FQNEAQ (reference sequence). DNA of the CDR3: TGTGCCAGCAGCCCGCCTCCGGGAGAAAGAGGTGGCTACACCTTC. This translates into CASSPPPGERGGYTF. Combining the CDR3 with reference TRBV7-9 and TRBJ1-2 gives the whole variable domain DTGVSQNPRHKITKRGQNVTFRCDPISEHNRLYWYRQTLGQGPEFLTYFQNEAQLEKSRLLSDRFSAERPKGSFSTLEIQRTEQGDSAMYLCASSPPPGERGGYTFGSGTRLTVV.

J is TRBJ2-6 and V is TRBV4-1, with D maybe TRBD1 (5 bases). The germline V gene has CDR1 MGHRA and CDR2 YSYEKL. Trimming left V 0 bases short and J 1 base short, with 7 bases between. This CDR3 is 16 amino acids long. The CDR3 nucleotides read TGCGCCAGCAGCCAAGATCAGGGATCTGGGGCCAACGTCCTGACTTTC. Translating it yields CASSQDQGSGANVLTF.

This clone was found a few times. Written as DNA, the CDR3 is TGTGCCAGCTCACCACGGGGGGGCAGCGAAAAACTGTTTTTT. Protein sequence: CASSPRGGSEKLFF. This chain links TRBV18 with TRBJ1-4, with D perhaps TRBD1 (6 bases). This CDR3 has 14 amino acids. With 1 base removed from V and 8 bases from J, the gap between germline ends came to 11 bases. Germline V gene data show CDR1 as KGHSH and CDR2 as LQKENI.

This chain links TRBV7-2 with TRBJ1-5; maybe TRBD1 (5 bases). V was cut by 5 bases and J by 6 bases, with 20 bases left in between. CDR1 and CDR2 (germline): SGHTA, FQGNSA. The CDR3 has 16 amino acids. CDR3 sequence reads: CASSHGGDLRVQPQHF. CDR3 in DNA: TGTGCCAGCAGCCATGGGGGGGACCTCCGAGTTCAGCCCCAGCATTTT. Looking up the rest from reference TRBV7-2 and TRBJ1-5 gives the full variable domain: GAGVSQSPSNKVTEKGKDVELRCDPISGHTALYWYRQSLGQGLEFLIYFQGNSAPDKSGLPSDRFSAERTGGSVSTLTIQRTQQEDSAVYLCASSHGGDLRVQPQHFGDGTRLSIL.

This clone has more than one count but fewer than ten. V and J are TRBV2 and TRBJ2-3; 8 bases are shared with TRBD2. Germline V lookup: CDR1 SNHLY, CDR2 FYNNEI. The V segment lost 5 bases and the J segment 6 bases; nucleotides outside the gene matches: 7. The CDR3 extends over 14 amino acids. The CDR3 DNA sequence: TGTGCCAGCAGTCGTCAGCGGGAGTACGATACGCAGTATTTT. Amino acid sequence: CASSRQREYDTQYF.

The rearrangement joins TRBV14 to TRBJ2-7; 13 positions match TRBD2. The CDR3 spans 16 residues. From germline, CDR1 is SGHDN and CDR2 FVKESK. J lost 3 bases, V lost 3 bases, and 5 bases had no gene match. This CDR3 is CASSQAGTSGVYEQYF. The CDR3 coding sequence is TGTGCCAGCAGCCAGGCCGGGACTAGCGGGGTCTACGAGCAGTACTTC. The full variable domain, in which reference TRBV14 and TRBJ2-7 provide the parts outside the CDR3, is EAGVTQFPSHSVIEKGQTVTLRCDPISGHDNLYWYRRVMGKEIKFLLHFVKESKQDESGMPNNRFLAERTGGTYSTLKVQPAELEDSGVYFCASSQAGTSGVYEQYFGPGTRLTVT.

This clone is medium-sized (0.01 to 0.1%) by share. The chain uses TRBV30 and TRBJ1-3; no reliable D call. V dropped 2 bases and J dropped 0 bases, with 8 bases sitting between them. The CDR3 covers 14 residues. CDR1 GTSNPN and CDR2 SVGIG come from the germline V gene (reference sequence). CDR3 protein: CAWSHDTSGNTIYF. CDR3 sequence (DNA): TGTGCCTGGAGTCATGACACCTCTGGAAACACCATATATTTT.